This T cell receptor beta chain originates from a study of long-term antiretroviral therapy in people with HIV. Study-level results: ART adherence, viral resistance and therapy changes went undocumented. Although diversity increased after ART, it remained lower than in transplant donor controls. Samples were collected from 2004 to 2017 under possibly less effective ART regimens. CDR3 length ranges were narrower in HIV repertoires than in controls.

Survey-level immunoSEQ v3.0 assays were run. Method: immunoSEQ multiplex PCR; TCRdb's copy keeps in-frame clones and lacks some. The table lists 30,000 to 40,000 clones, about four fifths of them singletons. For this clone: Its antigen remains unidentified.

The CDR3 runs 16 residues. Germline CDR1 is GTSNPN and CDR2 is SVGIG (reference sequence). With V trimmed by 4 bases and J by 0 bases, 7 bases remained unmatched. This sequence originates from a man aged 45-65 years with HIV. Here the sequenced sample was unsorted PBMCs, taken 3 years after starting antiretroviral therapy. The genes are TRBV30 and TRBJ2-3; 10 bases are shared with TRBD2. The CDR3 loop is CAWTSGSGASTDTQYF. The DNA for the CDR3 is TGTGCCTGGACTAGCGGGAGCGGGGCTAGCACAGATACGCAGTATTTT.